A selection of T cell receptor beta chains follows, all from one sample in a study of cytomegalovirus exposure and HLA in healthy donors. Using immunoSEQ multiplex PCR, the repertoire was profiled, and TCRdb retains in-frame clones only, with some absent. Among some 54,000 clones listed, approximately 90% were seen once. Sequenced sample: PBMCs. These receptors all stem from a man between 18 and 35 years old in good health and CMV-seronegative. Each CDR3 is given with its conserved first and last residue. The D gene is left open where the match is weak. Clone size appears in some rows only: once, few, many, or a class for an expanded clone.

size,D,J,V,CDR3,DNA
-,TRBD2,TRBJ2-1,TRBV2,CASSVETSAYNEQFF,TGTGCCAGCAGTGTAGAGACTAGCGCATACAATGAGCAGTTCTTC
once,-,TRBJ2-7,TRBV27,CASSLGTRLAYEQYF,TGTGCCAGCAGTCTGGGGACAAGGTTGGCCTACGAGCAGTACTTC
-,TRBD1,TRBJ2-7,TRBV6-1,CASSAQGAVGEQYF,TGTGCCAGCAGTGCACAGGGGGCAGTAGGGGAGCAGTACTTC
-,-,TRBJ1-4,TRBV5-1,CASSFRQGSNEKLFF,TGCGCCAGCAGCTTCCGGCAGGGCTCTAATGAAAAACTGTTTTTT
-,-,TRBJ2-2,TRBV5-1,CASSTTPDTGELFF,TGCGCCAGCAGCACCACCCCAGACACCGGGGAGCTGTTTTTT
-,TRBD2,TRBJ2-1,TRBV5-4,CASSFSGLAGSNEQFF,TGTGCCAGCAGCTTTTCGGGACTAGCGGGTTCAAATGAGCAGTTCTTC
once,-,TRBJ2-7,TRBV5-4,CASSFITGIGRKQTYEQYF,TGTGCCAGCAGCTTCATCACGGGGATCGGCCGTAAGCAGACCTACGAGCAGTACTTC
-,TRBD1,TRBJ1-2,TRBV5-6,CASSWTRQGVGYTF,TGTGCCAGCAGCTGGACCCGACAGGGGGTGGGTTACACCTTC
-,-,TRBJ2-1,TRBV5-5,CASSLGLMSSYNEQFF,TGTGCCAGCAGCTTGGGGTTGATGAGCTCCTACAATGAGCAGTTCTTC
few,-,TRBJ2-7,TRBV27,CAGGLLDRGAGEQYF,TGTGCCGGCGGCCTACTAGACCGAGGTGCGGGCGAGCAGTACTTC
-,-,TRBJ1-3,TRBV5-4,CASSLVTGSSGNTIYF,TGTGCCAGCAGCTTGGTGACAGGTAGCTCTGGAAACACCATATATTTT
-,TRBD2,TRBJ2-7,TRBV7-9,CASSSPGLADVYEQYF,TGTGCCAGCAGCTCCCCCGGACTAGCGGACGTCTACGAGCAGTACTTC
-,-,TRBJ2-7,TRBV19,CASSGGYSYEQYF,TGTGCCAGTAGTGGCGGTTACTCCTACGAGCAGTACTTC
-,-,TRBJ2-7,TRBV7-3,CASSLEGVLDEQYF,TGTGCCAGCAGCCTCGAGGGGGTCCTGGACGAGCAGTACTTC
-,-,TRBJ2-7,TRBV2,CASREGQIAGEQYF,TGTGCCAGCAGGGAGGGCCAAATCGCTGGAGAGCAGTACTTC
-,-,TRBJ1-5,TRBV6-4,CASSQGLNQPQHF,TGTGCCAGCAGCCAGGGGCTCAATCAGCCCCAGCATTTT
once,-,TRBJ2-1,TRBV6-6,CASSSPTSWRSDEQFF,TGTGCCAGCAGTTCCCCGACTAGTTGGAGGTCCGATGAGCAGTTCTTC
-,-,TRBJ1-1,TRBV4-1,CASSQPPDRTARNTEAFF,TGCGCCAGCAGCCAACCCCCCGACCGGACAGCGAGGAACACTGAAGCTTTCTTT
-,-,TRBJ1-1,TRBV6-5,CASSYSSGFEAFF,TGTGCCAGCAGTTACTCCTCGGGGTTTGAAGCTTTCTTT
few,-,TRBJ2-1,TRBV5-1,CASSLLLAESYNEQFF,TGCGCCAGCAGCCTCCTACTGGCGGAGTCGTACAATGAGCAGTTCTTC
-,-,TRBJ2-1,TRBV6-5,CASSPLANFYNEQFF,TGTGCCAGCAGTCCCCTAGCGAACTTCTACAATGAGCAGTTCTTC
-,TRBD2,TRBJ2-2,TRBV5-1,CASSLGGGNTGELFF,TGCGCCAGCAGCTTGGGCGGGGGGAACACCGGGGAGCTGTTTTTT
-,-,TRBJ1-2,TRBV9,CASSVATDGIGGYTF,TGTGCCAGCAGCGTAGCTACGGACGGGATCGGAGGCTACACCTTC
-,-,TRBJ2-7,TRBV2,CASSAERISYEQYF,TGTGCCAGCAGTGCCGAGCGCATCTCCTACGAGCAGTACTTC
-,TRBD1,TRBJ2-7,TRBV11-2,CASSLMGAGTGAYEQYF,TGTGCCAGCAGCTTAATGGGGGCCGGGACAGGGGCCTACGAGCAGTACTTC
-,-,TRBJ2-5,TRBV5-1,CASSSGRQAVQETQYF,TGCGCCAGCAGCTCAGGCCGACAGGCGGTCCAAGAGACCCAGTACTTC
-,-,TRBJ2-6,TRBV2,CASSADWTVSGANVLTF,TGTGCCAGCAGTGCAGATTGGACAGTCTCTGGGGCCAACGTCCTGACTTTC
-,-,TRBJ2-7,TRBV11-2,CASSLGPLKYSEQYF,TGTGCCAGCAGCTTGGGGCCTCTTAAGTATAGCGAGCAGTACTTC
once,-,TRBJ1-1,TRBV5-5,CASSSTSHTEAFF,TGTGCCAGCAGCTCCACTTCTCACACTGAAGCTTTCTTT
-,TRBD2,TRBJ2-7,TRBV28,CASSSGTSGSYEQYF,TGTGCCAGCAGTTCAGGGACTAGCGGCTCCTACGAGCAGTACTTC
-,TRBD1,TRBJ1-2,TRBV28,CASGSLPGQGVAGYTF,TGTGCCAGCGGATCCCTCCCGGGACAGGGGGTAGCTGGCTACACCTTC
-,TRBD1,TRBJ2-5,TRBV5-1,CASSLGQGRQETQYF,TGCGCCAGCAGCCTCGGACAGGGGAGGCAAGAGACCCAGTACTTC
-,-,TRBJ1-4,TRBV2,CASNPGDEKLFF,TGTGCCAGCAATCCCGGGGATGAAAAACTGTTTTTT
-,-,TRBJ2-1,TRBV28,CASSGAGGPTYNEQFF,TGTGCCAGCAGTGGGGCTGGGGGCCCAACCTACAATGAGCAGTTCTTC
-,-,TRBJ2-7,TRBV5-1,CASSGGASGYYEQYF,TGCGCCAGCAGCGGGGGGGCTAGCGGATACTACGAGCAGTACTTC
-,TRBD2,TRBJ2-7,TRBV4-1,CASSQLAGWLSYEQYF,TGCGCCAGCAGCCAACTAGCGGGATGGTTAAGTTACGAGCAGTACTTC
once,-,TRBJ2-7,TRBV5-1,CASSLTALASSYEQYF,TGCGCCAGCAGCTTGACAGCACTCGCCTCATCCTACGAGCAGTACTTC
few,-,TRBJ2-1,TRBV6-6,CASSYSSGYNEQFF,TGTGCCAGCAGTTACTCGAGCGGGTACAATGAGCAGTTCTTC
-,-,TRBJ1-1,TRBV27,CASSPSRGQTSTEAFF,TGTGCCAGCAGTCCCTCAAGAGGACAGACGAGCACTGAAGCTTTCTTT
few,TRBD2,TRBJ2-2,TRBV28,CASSPTAGLGVGELFF,TGTGCCAGCAGTCCTACCGCGGGACTAGGGGTCGGGGAGCTGTTTTTT
-,-,TRBJ2-3,TRBV2,CASRLNTQYF,TGTGCCAGCAGGTTAAATACGCAGTATTTT
-,TRBD1,TRBJ1-3,TRBV11-1,CASSFGIHRGKGNTIYF,TGTGCCAGCAGCTTTGGAATTCACAGGGGGAAAGGAAACACCATATATTTT
once,TRBD1,TRBJ2-7,TRBV28,CASSSSGQGVYEQYF,TGTGCCAGCAGTTCATCCGGACAGGGAGTATACGAGCAGTACTTC
-,TRBD2,TRBJ2-3,TRBV28,CASSLKGPSGDTQYF,TGTGCCAGCAGTTTAAAGGGCCCTAGCGGGGATACGCAGTATTTT
-,TRBD2,TRBJ2-2,TRBV12-5,CASGLVLAGAGELFF,TGTGCTAGTGGTTTGGTGCTAGCGGGAGCCGGGGAGCTGTTTTTT
-,TRBD1,TRBJ1-2,TRBV5-6,CASSSDRGNYGYTF,TGTGCCAGCAGCTCGGACAGGGGGAACTATGGCTACACCTTC
-,-,TRBJ1-1,TRBV4-1,CASRPLGPNTEAFF,TGCGCCAGCAGGCCCCTGGGGCCGAACACTGAAGCTTTCTTT
once,TRBD1,TRBJ1-2,TRBV2,CASSEGTGRIYGYTF,TGTGCCAGCAGTGAGGGGACAGGCCGTATCTATGGCTACACCTTC
-,-,TRBJ1-1,TRBV4-1,CASSQGRVTEAFF,TGCGCCAGCAGCCAAGGGAGGGTAACTGAAGCTTTCTTT
-,-,TRBJ2-3,TRBV5-1,CASSLSGREADTQYF,TGCGCCAGCAGCTTGTCCGGCCGCGAGGCAGATACGCAGTATTTT
-,-,TRBJ2-7,TRBV19,CASSTSDSSSYEQYF,TGTGCCAGTAGTACCTCGGACAGCAGCTCCTACGAGCAGTACTTC
-,-,TRBJ2-7,TRBV9,CASSVEGSSYEQYF,TGTGCCAGCAGCGTAGAAGGGAGCTCCTACGAGCAGTACTTC
-,-,TRBJ2-7,TRBV5-1,CASSHLASNPEQYF,TGCGCCAGCAGCCATCTAGCGTCGAATCCCGAGCAGTACTTC
-,TRBD1,TRBJ2-1,TRBV5-1,CASSLTTGTVYNEQFF,TGCGCCAGCAGCTTGACTACCGGGACAGTCTACAATGAGCAGTTCTTC